This note documents a single T cell receptor (beta chain) sequence. Looked up from germline, CDR1 is SEHNR and CDR2 is FQNEAQ (reference sequence). V was clipped by 5 bases and J by 7 bases; unmatched bases: 10. The CDR3 length is 15 residues. The sample originates from a study of PD-1 blockade in classical Hodgkin lymphoma. Libraries were prepared by immunoSEQ multiplex PCR; TCRdb keeps only in-frame clonotypes and omits some of them. This table has about 58,000 clones, approximately 90% appearing once. Brentuximab vedotin exposure varied among the patients, all of whom had relapsed after autologous stem cell transplantation.

This TCR derives from a human donor with classical Hodgkin lymphoma. The rearrangement links TRBV7-9 to TRBJ1-4; 7 bases align to TRBD1. The specimen comprised peripheral blood mononuclear cells (PBMCs), sampled before the second cycle of nivolumab. CDR3 nucleotide sequence: TGTGCCAGCAGCCCGAGTAGAGGGGGCGTTGAAAAACTGTTTTTT. Translated, it gives CASSPSRGGVEKLFF.